Below, 17 T cell receptor beta chains from the same sample are listed, as sequenced in a study of shared clonotypes between healthy human individuals. The protocol was immunoSEQ multiplex PCR, while the TCRdb copy is restricted to in-frame clones and leaves out a portion. The table lists 2 million to 3 million clones, around 90% of them singletons, with roughly 0.15% in the top ten. The specimen was naive CD4+ T cells sorted from blood. Indicated subset: CD45RA+ positively selected. The receptors shown here come from a man between 18 and 29 years old in good health.

The chain links TRBV14 to TRBJ1-6; D gene ambiguous. Between the trimmed V and J ends, which lost 0 bases and 9 bases, there was a span of 3 bases. Per the germline V gene, CDR1 is SGHDN and CDR2 is FVKESK. CDR3 length: 12 residues. The CDR3 DNA reads TGTGCCAGCAGCCAAGAGGGTTCACCCCTCCACTTT. The encoded protein is CASSQEGSPLHF.

The gene calls are TRBV9 and TRBJ2-3; 10 positions match TRBD2. The CDR3 is 17 amino acids. After removal of 4 bases from V and 0 bases from J, the junction contained 8 bases not matched to a gene. Germline CDR1 SGDLS, CDR2 YYNGEE. The CDR3 nucleotides are TGTGCCAGCAGCTTGGGGGCTAGCGGGGGTAGCACAGATACGCAGTATTTT. Translation: CASSLGASGGSTDTQYF.

The V and J genes are TRBV28 and TRBJ2-3; 10 bases line up with TRBD2. Germline-derived CDR1 and CDR2 are MDHEN and SYDVKM. This CDR3 has 16 amino acids. V shed 3 bases and J 5 bases; nucleotides not matched to a gene: 8. The CDR3 reads CASSLEAGGPGDTQYF. As DNA, the CDR3 is TGTGCCAGCAGTTTGGAAGCGGGGGGGCCCGGAGATACGCAGTATTTT.

CDR3 in DNA: TGTGCCAGCAGCGCGGAAATATCCTCCTACGAGCAGTACTTC. Its protein is CASSAEISSYEQYF. The chain has TRBV11-2 and TRBJ2-7; D is undetermined. V lost 5 bases to trimming and J lost 0 bases, with 11 bases between them. Germline V gene sequence: CDR1 SGHAT, CDR2 FQNNGV. The CDR3 runs 14 residues.

The gene calls are TRBV2 and TRBJ2-7; perhaps D is TRBD1 or TRBD2 (5 bases each). There are 14 residues in the CDR3. V lost 10 bases and J 3 bases, leaving 19 bases between the germline ends. CDR1 is SNHLY and CDR2 is FYNNEI in the germline V gene. CDR3 nucleotides: TGTGCCACTCGATTGACCGGGACGCTCTACGAGCAGTACTTC. Protein sequence: CATRLTGTLYEQYF.

The V and J genes are TRBV30 and TRBJ2-5; 12 positions agree with TRBD1. The J call is doubtful: the DNA matches TRBJ2-7 better. This CDR3 spans 15 amino acids. Germline CDR1 reads GTSNPN; CDR2 reads SVGIG (reference sequence). The CDR3 nucleotides are TGTGCCTGGAGTGGCAGGGACAGGGGGCGATACGAGCAGTACTTC. As protein: CAWSGRDRGRYEQYF.

The table lists this clone with a few counts. This rearrangement joins TRBV19 to TRBJ1-5; D unclear. The CDR3 has 15 residues. Germline CDR1 reads LNHDA; CDR2 reads SQIVND (reference sequence). V gave up 7 bases and J gave up 1 base, with 14 bases separating them. CDR3 nucleotide sequence: TGTGCCAGTACCTCGGGCCTTTCGAGCAATCAGCCCCAGCATTTT. Its protein is CASTSGLSSNQPQHF. Drawing the rest from reference TRBV19 and TRBJ1-5, the complete variable domain is DGGITQSPKYLFRKEGQNVTLSCEQNLNHDAMYWYRQDPGQGLRLIYYSQIVNDFQKGDIAEGYSVSREKKESFPLTVTSAQKNPTAFYLCASTSGLSSNQPQHFGDGTRLSIL.

The chain has TRBV5-4 and TRBJ1-4; 9 bases map to TRBD1. The germline CDR1 and CDR2 sequences are SGHNT and YYREEE (reference sequence). The V and J ends lost 4 bases and 8 bases, in that order; junction bases with no gene match: 9. This CDR3 spans 15 amino acids. In DNA, the CDR3 is TGTGCCAGCAGCGCCACAGGGGGCAAATCGGAAAAACTGTTTTTT. It encodes CASSATGGKSEKLFF.

Here the CDR3 DNA reads TGTGCCAGCAGCTTAGGGGGGGGACAGGGTTTCTCCTACGAGCAGTACTTC. Translated: CASSLGGGQGFSYEQYF. The rearrangement links TRBV11-2 to TRBJ2-7, with 9 bases that match TRBD1. CDR1 is SGHAT, CDR2 FQNNGV, per germline. After removal of 1 base from V and 0 bases from J, the junction contained 7 bases not matched to a gene. The CDR3 consists of 17 residues.

This sequence joins TRBV7-8 and TRBJ1-1; D not certain. The V gene's germline CDR1 is SGHVS and CDR2 FQNEAQ. V was cut by 4 bases and J by 2 bases, with 20 bases left in between. The CDR3 loop spans 17 amino acids. CDR3 sequence: CASSSGRTLTINTEAFF. The CDR3 DNA follows: TGTGCCAGCAGCTCAGGCCGGACCCTGACGATCAACACTGAAGCTTTCTTT.

The V and J genes are TRBV7-2 and TRBJ1-5; D remains ambiguous. CDR1 is SGHTA, CDR2 FQGNSA, per germline. V lost 1 base to trimming and J lost 0 bases, with 16 bases between them. The CDR3 has 18 amino acids. This CDR3 is CASSLVGPTVSSNQPQHF. In DNA, the CDR3 is TGTGCCAGCAGCTTAGTGGGCCCCACGGTCAGTAGCAATCAGCCCCAGCATTTT.

In DNA, the CDR3 is TGTGCCAGCAGCTTAAACAGGGACCCATCCTACGAGCAGTACTTC. It encodes CASSLNRDPSYEQYF. J is TRBJ2-7 and V is TRBV11-2, with D perhaps TRBD1 (6 bases). The CDR3 spans 15 residues. Per germline, CDR1 SGHAT and CDR2 FQNNGV. V lost 2 bases to trimming and J lost 1 base, with 12 bases between them.

The rearrangement uses TRBV30 and TRBJ2-1; D uncertain. Trimming left V 3 bases short and J 4 bases short, with 10 bases between. Per the germline V gene, CDR1 is GTSNPN and CDR2 is SVGIG (reference sequence). This CDR3 is 13 amino acids long. The CDR3 DNA reads as TGTGCCTGGAGCGGCGGAAAATACAATGAGCAGTTCTTC. As protein: CAWSGGKYNEQFF.

In regard to this clone: The same CDR3 also results from other DNA sequences found in this sample. This chain joins TRBV5-4 and TRBJ2-1; 7 nucleotides match TRBD2. The CDR3 contains 15 residues. V shed 3 bases, J shed 0 bases, and the junction held 3 bases outside the gene matches. In germline, CDR1 is SGHNT, CDR2 YYREEE (reference sequence). The CDR3 DNA reads as TGTGCCAGCAGCTCAGCGGGGAGCTCCTACAATGAGCAGTTCTTC. Residues: CASSSAGSSYNEQFF. The variable domain in full, completed from reference TRBV5-4 and TRBJ2-1, reads ETGVTQSPTHLIKTRGQQVTLRCSSQSGHNTVSWYQQALGQGPQFIFQYYREEENGRGNFPPRFSGLQFPNYSSELNVNALELDDSALYLCASSSAGSSYNEQFFGPGTRLTVL.

This chain joins TRBV5-1 and TRBJ1-2; 8 bases agree with TRBD1. The V and J ends lost 4 bases and 0 bases, in that order; junction bases with no gene match: 8. The germline V gene has CDR1 SGHRS and CDR2 YFSETQ. The CDR3 has 16 amino acids. The CDR3 DNA reads TGCGCCAGCAGCGCGGTGACAGGGGCGACTAACTATGGCTACACCTTC. It encodes CASSAVTGATNYGYTF.

This sequence joins TRBV28 and TRBJ1-2; no firm D call. The germline V gene encodes CDR1 MDHEN and CDR2 SYDVKM. This CDR3 is 12 amino acids long. The germline V and J ends were trimmed by 6 bases and 7 bases, with 12 bases remaining between them. CDR3 sequence: CASSSIDIGYTF. The CDR3 DNA follows: TGTGCCAGCAGCTCTATCGACATTGGCTACACCTTC.

The chain carries TRBV6-6 and TRBJ1-1; the D gene is possibly TRBD1 (6 bases). Trimming removed 1 base from V and 3 bases from J, with 12 bases in between. CDR1 MNHNY and CDR2 SVGAGI come from the germline V gene (reference sequence). This CDR3 is built from 15 residues. The CDR3: CASSYLTQGYTEAFF. CDR3 sequence (DNA): TGTGCCAGCAGTTACTTGACCCAGGGGTACACTGAAGCTTTCTTT.